This T cell receptor beta chain was captured by sequencing in a study of CD8 T cells in Susac syndrome. V was clipped by 2 bases and J by 2 bases, with 10 bases between them. In germline, CDR1 is MNHEY, CDR2 SMNVEV (reference sequence). CDR3 length: 15 residues. When the RNA was reverse transcribed, random hexamers were used with an input of 0.5 to 1 ug. TCRdb reprocessed the immunoSEQ multiplex PCR reads with MiXCR, giving one entry per CDR3 protein. The sample records approximately 300,000 distinct CDR3 sequences, approximately 85% being singletons. The authors carried out high-throughput sequencing of TCR beta. They applied it to CD8+ and CD4+ T cells obtained from blood.

The genes are TRBV27 and TRBJ1-5, with D maybe TRBD1 (6 bases). The sequence was obtained from a human donor with multiple sclerosis. The sequenced sample was CD8+ T cells from PBMCs. The CDR3 bases are TGTGCCAGCAGTTTACTCCACAGGGGCAATCAGCCCCAGCATTTT. Its translation: CASSLLHRGNQPQHF.